This T cell receptor beta chain was sequenced for a study of CD8+ T cells in alopecia areata. This clone was detected a few times. In germline, CDR1 is ENHRY, CDR2 SYGVKD. The length of the CDR3 is 15 residues. Unmatched junction bases numbered 9, after V lost 6 bases and J lost 5 bases. Treatment indicated: oral pan-JAK inhibitor, 5-10 mg twice daily. Following RNA extraction, reverse transcription yielded cDNA that acted as the sequencing template. Sequenced by immunoSEQ multiplex PCR; TCRdb stores in-frame clones only, minus some. The repertoire has some 240,000 clones, about 50% of them found once; the top ten carry roughly 1.6%.

The sample consisted of CD4+ T cells sorted from blood, taken at week 4, from a patient treated with tofacitinib. The source of this sequence is a human donor with alopecia areata. The V call is TRBV10-3, the J call TRBJ2-2; TRBD2 matches 7 bases. The CDR3, as DNA: TGTGCCATCAGCCAAGCGGGGAAGGAAACCGGGGAGCTGTTTTTT. Its translation is CAISQAGKETGELFF.